Listed below are T cell receptor beta chains from one sample, sequenced in a study of blood T cell repertoires in COVID-19. Method: immunoSEQ multiplex PCR; TCRdb's copy keeps in-frame clones and lacks some. The table has around 100,000 clones, approximately 90% seen once; the top ten hold roughly 2%. Sample: peripheral blood. All receptors derive from a man between 45 and 60 years old with active COVID-19. The CDR3 runs from the conserved cysteine through the conserved F or W. The D gene is left open where the match is weak. Expanded clones are given a class, and other clones once, few, many or no size at all.

size	D	J	V	DNA	CDR3
NA	TRBD1	TRBJ2-7	TRBV19	TGTGCCAGTGGAGAGGGGGCCCAGCGCGAGCAGTACTTC	CASGEGAQREQYF
few	NA	TRBJ2-7	TRBV5-8	TGTGCCAGCAGGGAACTAGGGGGTCTCTACGAGCAGTACTTC	CASRELGGLYEQYF
NA	TRBD1	TRBJ2-3	TRBV5-4	TGTGCCAGCAGCCTGGGACAGGGAGTCACAGATACGCAGTATTTT	CASSLGQGVTDTQYF
NA	NA	TRBJ1-1	TRBV5-1	TGCGCCAGCAGCTTTGGACAGTTTCCTGAAGCTTTCTTT	CASSFGQFPEAFF
NA	NA	TRBJ1-1	TRBV7-3	TGTGCCAGCAGCTTAGGCGGCAGCCTAAACACTGAAGCTTTCTTT	CASSLGGSLNTEAFF
NA	TRBD1	TRBJ1-6	TRBV4-1	TGCGCCAGCAGCCAAGAAGGGACAGGGGGAGGAAATTCACCCCTCCACTTT	CASSQEGTGGGNSPLHF
NA	NA	TRBJ1-1	TRBV29-1	TGCACCTACCGGGGGGTCCACACTGAAGCTTTCTTT	CTYRGVHTEAFF
NA	NA	TRBJ2-1	TRBV11-2	TGTGCCAGCAGCTTAGAGGGCGGGAAATACAATGAGCAGTTCTTC	CASSLEGGKYNEQFF
NA	NA	TRBJ1-6	TRBV27	TGTGCCAGCAGTGTCGGGACACGTAATTCACCCCTCCACTTT	CASSVGTRNSPLHF
NA	NA	TRBJ2-3	TRBV11-1	TGTGCCAGCAGCTTCAGCGGCGGCACAGATACGCAGTATTTT	CASSFSGGTDTQYF
NA	NA	TRBJ2-5	TRBV7-8	TGTGCCAGCAGCTTAGGACTAGTTAGGGAGACCCAGTACTTC	CASSLGLVRETQYF
NA	NA	TRBJ2-2	TRBV18	TGTGCCAGCTCACCCGGACTGAACACCGGGGAGCTGTTTTTT	CASSPGLNTGELFF
NA	NA	TRBJ1-2	TRBV29-1	TGCAGCATTGACGGGTTTGAGGGTGGCTACACCTTC	CSIDGFEGGYTF
NA	TRBD2	TRBJ2-5	TRBV5-6	TGTGCCAGCAGCTTGACTAGCGGCCAAGAGACCCAGTACTTC	CASSLTSGQETQYF
NA	NA	TRBJ1-5	TRBV19	TGTGCCAGTAGTCGGGGAGGGGGGTACAATCAGCCCCAGCATTTT	CASSRGGGYNQPQHF
once	NA	TRBJ2-3	TRBV5-1	TGCGCCAGCAGCTTAGAGAGCACAGATACGCAGTATTTT	CASSLESTDTQYF
NA	TRBD1	TRBJ1-2	TRBV3-1/TRBV3-2	TGTGCCAGCAGCCACGTACTCCAGGGGGCCAACTATGGCTACACCTTC	CASSHVLQGANYGYTF
NA	TRBD2	TRBJ2-5	TRBV3-1/TRBV3-2	TGTGCCAGCAGCCAAACTTATCAGTGGAGTAGCGGGGGGCCCGAATTAACAGAGACCCAGTACTTC	CASSQTYQWSSGGPELTETQYF
NA	TRBD1	TRBJ1-5	TRBV15	TGTGCCACCAGCAGAGCTACAGGGGATCAGCCCCAGCATTTT	CATSRATGDQPQHF
NA	NA	TRBJ2-3	TRBV19	TGTGCCAGTAGTATTATCGGGGAAGATACGCAGTATTTT	CASSIIGEDTQYF